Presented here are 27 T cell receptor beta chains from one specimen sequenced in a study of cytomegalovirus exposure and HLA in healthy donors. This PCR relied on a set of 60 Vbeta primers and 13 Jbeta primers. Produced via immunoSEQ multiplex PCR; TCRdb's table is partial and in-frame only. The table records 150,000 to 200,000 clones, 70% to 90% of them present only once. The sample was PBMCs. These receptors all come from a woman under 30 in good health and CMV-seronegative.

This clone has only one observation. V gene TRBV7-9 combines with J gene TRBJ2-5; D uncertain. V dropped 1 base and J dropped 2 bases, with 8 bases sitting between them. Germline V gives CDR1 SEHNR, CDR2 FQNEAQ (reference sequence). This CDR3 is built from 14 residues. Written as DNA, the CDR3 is TGTGCCAGCAGCTTAGATCAGTCACAAGAGACCCAGTACTTC. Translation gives CASSLDQSQETQYF.

The CDR3 sequence: CASSFSSGSVNEQFF. CDR3 in DNA: TGTGCCAGCAGTTTTTCTAGCGGGAGCGTGAATGAGCAGTTCTTC. This chain uses TRBV27 with TRBJ2-1; 10 bases are a match to TRBD2. The V segment lost 3 bases and the J segment 7 bases; nucleotides outside the gene matches: 6. The germline V gene has CDR1 MNHEY and CDR2 SMNVEV (reference sequence). The CDR3 runs to 15 residues.

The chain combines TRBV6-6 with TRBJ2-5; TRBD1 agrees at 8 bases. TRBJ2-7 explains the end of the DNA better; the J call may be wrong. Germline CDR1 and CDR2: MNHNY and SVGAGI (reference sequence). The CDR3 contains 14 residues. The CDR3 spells CASTPGQETYEQYF. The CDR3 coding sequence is TGTGCCAGCACCCCGGGACAGGAAACCTACGAGCAGTACTTC.

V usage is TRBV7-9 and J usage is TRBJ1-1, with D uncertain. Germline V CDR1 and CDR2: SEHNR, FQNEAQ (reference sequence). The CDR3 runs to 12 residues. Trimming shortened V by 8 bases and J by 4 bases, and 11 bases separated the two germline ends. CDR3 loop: CASWAVGTEAFF. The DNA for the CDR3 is TGTGCCAGCTGGGCAGTAGGCACTGAAGCTTTCTTT.

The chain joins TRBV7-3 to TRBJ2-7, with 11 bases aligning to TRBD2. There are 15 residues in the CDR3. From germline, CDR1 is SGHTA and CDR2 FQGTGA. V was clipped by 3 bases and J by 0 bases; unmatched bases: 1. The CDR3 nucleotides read TGTGCCAGCAGCTTTACTAGCGGGAGCTCCTACGAGCAGTACTTC. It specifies CASSFTSGSSYEQYF. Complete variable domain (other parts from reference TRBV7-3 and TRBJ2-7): GAGVSQTPSNKVTEKGKYVELRCDPISGHTALYWYRQSLGQGPEFLIYFQGTGAADDSGLPNDRFFAVRPEGSVSTLKIQRTERGDSAVYLCASSFTSGSSYEQYFGPGTRLTVT.

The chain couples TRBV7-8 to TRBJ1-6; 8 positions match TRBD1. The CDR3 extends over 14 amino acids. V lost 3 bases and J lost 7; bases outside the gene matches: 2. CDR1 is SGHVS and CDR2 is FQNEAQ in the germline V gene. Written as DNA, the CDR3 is TGTGCCAGCAGCTTGGACAGGGTCAATTCACCCCTCCACTTT. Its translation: CASSLDRVNSPLHF.

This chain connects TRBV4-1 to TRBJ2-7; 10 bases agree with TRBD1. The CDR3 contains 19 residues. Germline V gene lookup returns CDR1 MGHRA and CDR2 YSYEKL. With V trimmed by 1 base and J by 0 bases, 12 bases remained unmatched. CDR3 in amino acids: CASSQARDRGSVSSYEQYF. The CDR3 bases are TGCGCCAGCAGCCAAGCCCGGGACAGGGGCTCCGTGAGCTCCTACGAGCAGTACTTC.

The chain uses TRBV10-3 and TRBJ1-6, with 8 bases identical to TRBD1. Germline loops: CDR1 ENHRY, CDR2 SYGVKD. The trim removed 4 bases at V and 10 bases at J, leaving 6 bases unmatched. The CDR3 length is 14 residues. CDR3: CAISGDRGQSPLHF. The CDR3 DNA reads TGTGCCATCAGTGGAGACAGGGGACAATCACCCCTCCACTTT.

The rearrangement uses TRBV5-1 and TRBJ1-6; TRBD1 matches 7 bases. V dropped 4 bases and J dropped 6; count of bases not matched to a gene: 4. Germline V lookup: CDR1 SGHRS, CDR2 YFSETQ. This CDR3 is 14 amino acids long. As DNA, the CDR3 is TGCGCCAGCAGCCCGGGGACAGTTAATTCACCCCTCCACTTT. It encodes CASSPGTVNSPLHF.

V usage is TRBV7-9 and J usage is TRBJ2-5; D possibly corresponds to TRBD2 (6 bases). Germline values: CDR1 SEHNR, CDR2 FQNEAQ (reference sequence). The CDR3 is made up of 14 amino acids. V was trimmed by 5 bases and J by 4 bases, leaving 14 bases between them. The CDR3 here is CASSEDGGRETQYF. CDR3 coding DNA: TGTGCCAGCAGCGAAGACGGGGGAAGAGAGACCCAGTACTTC.

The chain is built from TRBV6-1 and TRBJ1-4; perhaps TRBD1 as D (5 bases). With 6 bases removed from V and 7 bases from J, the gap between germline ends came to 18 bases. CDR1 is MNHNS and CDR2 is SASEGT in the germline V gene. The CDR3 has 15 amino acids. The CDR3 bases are TGTGCCAGCAGCGGGACTCTGGCCTACGGTGAAAAACTGTTTTTT. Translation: CASSGTLAYGEKLFF.

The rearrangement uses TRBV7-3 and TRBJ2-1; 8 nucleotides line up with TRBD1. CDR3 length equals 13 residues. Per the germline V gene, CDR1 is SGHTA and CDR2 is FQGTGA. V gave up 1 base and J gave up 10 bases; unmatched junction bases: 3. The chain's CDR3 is CASSLRQGREQFF. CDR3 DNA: TGTGCCAGCAGCTTAAGACAGGGGAGGGAGCAGTTCTTC.

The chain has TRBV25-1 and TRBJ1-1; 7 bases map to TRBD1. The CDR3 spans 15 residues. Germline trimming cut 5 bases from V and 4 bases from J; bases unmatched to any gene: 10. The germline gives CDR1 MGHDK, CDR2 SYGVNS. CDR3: CASSLRQGSVTEAFF. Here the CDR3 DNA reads TGTGCCAGCAGTCTCCGACAGGGTTCGGTCACTGAAGCTTTCTTT.

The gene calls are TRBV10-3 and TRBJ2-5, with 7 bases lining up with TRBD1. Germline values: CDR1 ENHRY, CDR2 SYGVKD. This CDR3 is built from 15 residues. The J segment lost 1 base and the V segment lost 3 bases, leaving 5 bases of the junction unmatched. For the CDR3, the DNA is TGTGCCATCAGTGACCCGACAGGGACCCAAGAGACCCAGTACTTC. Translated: CAISDPTGTQETQYF.

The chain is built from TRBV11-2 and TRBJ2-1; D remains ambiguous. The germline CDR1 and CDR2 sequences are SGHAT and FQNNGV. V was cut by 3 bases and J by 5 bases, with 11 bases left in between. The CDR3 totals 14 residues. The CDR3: CASSFPGFHNEQFF. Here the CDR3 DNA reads TGTGCCAGCAGCTTTCCCGGGTTCCACAATGAGCAGTTCTTC.

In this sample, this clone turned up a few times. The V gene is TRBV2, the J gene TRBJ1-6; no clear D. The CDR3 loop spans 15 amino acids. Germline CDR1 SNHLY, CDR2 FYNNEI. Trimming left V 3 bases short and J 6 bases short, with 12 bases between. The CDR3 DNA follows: TGTGCCAGCAGTGAGGAGGGTAATGTTAATTCACCCCTCCACTTT. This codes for CASSEEGNVNSPLHF.

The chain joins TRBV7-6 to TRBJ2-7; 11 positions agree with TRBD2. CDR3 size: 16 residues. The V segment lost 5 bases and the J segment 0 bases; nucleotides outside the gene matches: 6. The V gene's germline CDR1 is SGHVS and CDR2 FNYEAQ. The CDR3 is CASSNGLAGFSYEQYF. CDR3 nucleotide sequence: TGTGCCAGCAGCAACGGACTAGCGGGTTTCTCCTACGAGCAGTACTTC.

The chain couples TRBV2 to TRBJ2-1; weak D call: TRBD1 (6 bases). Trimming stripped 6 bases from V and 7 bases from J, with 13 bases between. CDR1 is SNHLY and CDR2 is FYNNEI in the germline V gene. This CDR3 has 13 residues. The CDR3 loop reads CASSPGVGNEQFF. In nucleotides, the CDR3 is TGTGCCAGCAGCCCAGGGGTTGGAAATGAGCAGTTCTTC.

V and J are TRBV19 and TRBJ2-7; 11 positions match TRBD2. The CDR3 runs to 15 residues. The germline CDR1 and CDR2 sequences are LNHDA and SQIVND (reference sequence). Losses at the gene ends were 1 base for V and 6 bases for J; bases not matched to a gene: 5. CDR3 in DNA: TGTGCCAGTAGTATAGTAACTAGCGGGAGCGGCGAGCAGTACTTC. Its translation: CASSIVTSGSGEQYF.

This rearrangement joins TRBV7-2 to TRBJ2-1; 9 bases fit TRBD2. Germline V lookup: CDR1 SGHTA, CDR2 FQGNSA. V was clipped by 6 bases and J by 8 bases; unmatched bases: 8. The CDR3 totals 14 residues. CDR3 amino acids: CASRWSSGIDEQFF. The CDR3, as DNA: TGTGCCAGCAGGTGGTCTAGCGGGATCGATGAGCAGTTCTTC.

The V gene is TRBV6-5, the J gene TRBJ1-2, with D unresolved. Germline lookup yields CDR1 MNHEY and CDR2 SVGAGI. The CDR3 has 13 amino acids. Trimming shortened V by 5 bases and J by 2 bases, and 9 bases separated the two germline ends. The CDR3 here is CASSARENYGYTF. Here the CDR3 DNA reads TGTGCCAGCAGTGCACGGGAAAACTATGGCTACACCTTC.

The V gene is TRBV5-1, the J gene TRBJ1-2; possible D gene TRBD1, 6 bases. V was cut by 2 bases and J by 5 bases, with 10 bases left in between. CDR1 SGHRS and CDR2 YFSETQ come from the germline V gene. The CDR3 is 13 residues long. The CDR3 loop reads CASSFQGRYGYTF. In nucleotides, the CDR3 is TGCGCCAGCAGCTTCCAGGGGAGATATGGCTACACCTTC.

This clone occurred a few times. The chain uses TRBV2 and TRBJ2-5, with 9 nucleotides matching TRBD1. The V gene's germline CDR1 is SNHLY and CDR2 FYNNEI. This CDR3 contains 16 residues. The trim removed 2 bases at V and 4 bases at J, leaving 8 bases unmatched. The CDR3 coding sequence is TGTGCCAGCAGTGAAAAAGGGACAGGGCGAGGAGAGACCCAGTACTTC. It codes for CASSEKGTGRGETQYF.

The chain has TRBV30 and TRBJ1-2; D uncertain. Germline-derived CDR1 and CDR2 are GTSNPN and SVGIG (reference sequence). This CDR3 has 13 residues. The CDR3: CALEEGLGYGYTF. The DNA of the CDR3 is TGTGCACTGGAGGAGGGCCTAGGCTATGGCTACACCTTC.

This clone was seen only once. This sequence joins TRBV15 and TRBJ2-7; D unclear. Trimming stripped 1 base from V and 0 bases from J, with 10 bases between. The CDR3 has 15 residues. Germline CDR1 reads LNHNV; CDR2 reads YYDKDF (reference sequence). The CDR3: CATSRAQASSYEQYF. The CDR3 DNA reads TGTGCCACCAGCAGAGCCCAGGCGAGCTCCTACGAGCAGTACTTC.

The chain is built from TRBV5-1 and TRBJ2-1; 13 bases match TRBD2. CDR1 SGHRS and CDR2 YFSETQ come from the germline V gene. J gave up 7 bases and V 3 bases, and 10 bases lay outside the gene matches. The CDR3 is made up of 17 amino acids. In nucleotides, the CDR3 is TGCGCCAGCAGCTCGCTAATTACTAGCGGGAGGGGGAATGAGCAGTTCTTC. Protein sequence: CASSSLITSGRGNEQFF.

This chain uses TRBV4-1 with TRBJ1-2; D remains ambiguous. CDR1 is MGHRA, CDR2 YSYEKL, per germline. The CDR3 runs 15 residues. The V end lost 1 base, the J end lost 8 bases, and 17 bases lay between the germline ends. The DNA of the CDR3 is TGCGCCAGCAGCCAAGCCCTTTTCGGCTTGGGCGGCTACACCTTC. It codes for CASSQALFGLGGYTF.